What follows are 8 T cell receptor beta chains derived from one specimen sequenced in a study of T-cell reconstitution after alpha-beta-depleted transplantation in children. As it was prepared, the TCRbeta library received unique molecular identifiers. TCRdb called the PCR reads again in MiXCR, with one record for every CDR3 protein. The table has about 460,000 distinct CDR3 sequences, over 9.5% seen once; the top ten hold roughly 2%. This specimen was PBMCs, taken before TCRalphabeta/CD19-depleted stem cell transplant. The receptors shown here come from a child aged 2 to 15 with inherited bone marrow failure, due to receive a stem cell transplant.

The chain has TRBV27 and TRBJ2-4, with D unresolved. Germline lookup yields CDR1 MNHEY and CDR2 SMNVEV (reference sequence). There are 14 residues in the CDR3. With 4 bases removed from V and 7 bases from J, the gap between germline ends came to 14 bases. CDR3 in amino acids: CASSSRLPQNIQYF. CDR3 nucleotides: TGTGCCAGCAGTTCTAGACTCCCACAGAACATTCAGTACTTC.

This clonotype was recorded at least ten times. The chain couples TRBV18 to TRBJ1-2; perhaps TRBD1 as D (6 bases). The CDR3 spans 14 residues. Germline V gives CDR1 KGHSH, CDR2 LQKENI. With 4 bases removed from V and 4 bases from J, the gap between germline ends came to 13 bases. The CDR3: CASSQTLDSYGYTF. The CDR3 nucleotides are TGTGCCAGCTCACAGACCTTGGACAGCTATGGCTACACCTTC.

This clonotype was seen at least ten times. This rearrangement joins TRBV20-1 to TRBJ2-7, with D possibly being TRBD1 (5 bases). The CDR3 has 14 residues. Germline CDR1 reads DFQATT; CDR2 reads SNEGSKA (reference sequence). Trimming pared 1 base from V and 1 base from J, leaving 11 bases between. The CDR3 region is CSARGGRESYEQYF. The CDR3 DNA is TGCAGTGCTAGAGGCGGCAGGGAATCCTACGAGCAGTACTTC.

In its sample, this clonotype was seen many times. This chain uses TRBV20-1 with TRBJ1-1; D is possibly TRBD1 (6 bases). V shed 2 bases and J shed 4 bases, with 8 bases lying between them. The CDR3 contains 12 residues. In germline, CDR1 is DFQATT, CDR2 SNEGSKA (reference sequence). CDR3 sequence: CSARSGVTEAFF. The CDR3 DNA sequence: TGCAGTGCTAGATCAGGGGTCACTGAAGCTTTCTTT.

This clonotype appeared a few times. The chain couples TRBV18 to TRBJ2-1; D gene ambiguous. This CDR3 has 13 amino acids. V lost 6 bases and J lost 8, with 14 bases in between. The germline V gene has CDR1 KGHSH and CDR2 LQKENI. The CDR3 DNA is TGTGCCAGCTCGCCCTATAGGGCGGATGAGCAGTTCTTC. Protein sequence: CASSPYRADEQFF.

This clonotype was recorded at least ten times. The rearrangement joins TRBV29-1 to TRBJ2-7; a possible D gene is TRBD1 (6 bases). CDR1 and CDR2 (germline): SQVTM, ANQGSEA. The CDR3 loop spans 12 amino acids. V gave up 3 bases and J gave up 2 bases, with 8 bases separating them. CDR3 bases: TGCAGCGTTGAGGCAGGGGCCTACGAGCAGTACTTC. Amino acid sequence: CSVEAGAYEQYF.

This clonotype was found many times. V gene TRBV2 combines with J gene TRBJ2-1; 10 nucleotides agree with TRBD2. The trim removed 11 bases at V and 6 bases at J, leaving 10 bases unmatched. The CDR3 is 14 amino acids. Germline V gene sequence: CDR1 SNHLY, CDR2 FYNNEI. The CDR3 nucleotides read TGTGCCGTAATAACTAGCGGGATATTCAATGAGCAGTTCTTC. Encoded protein: CAVITSGIFNEQFF.

The CDR3 region has the DNA TGTGCCAGCTCACCAACGCCCGGGACAGGGGGCCGCACAGATACGCAGTATTTT. Its protein product is CASSPTPGTGGRTDTQYF. The V call is TRBV18, the J call TRBJ2-3, with 12 nucleotides matching TRBD1. The CDR3 runs to 18 residues. The trim removed 2 bases at V and 1 base at J, leaving 7 bases unmatched. Germline CDR1 is KGHSH and CDR2 is LQKENI.